Following are 13 T cell receptor beta chains from one sample sequenced in a study of blood T cell repertoires in COVID-19. Clones were read by immunoSEQ multiplex PCR, and TCRdb kept only the in-frame ones, dropping some. The top ten clones hold just under 3% of a sample with fewer than 400,000 clones, 80% to 90% of them seen once. The material sequenced was peripheral blood. Receptors originate from a young man with active or convalescent COVID-19.

This clone showed up just a few times. The chain joins TRBV7-9 to TRBJ2-3; D is possibly TRBD2 (7 bases). The CDR3 has 14 amino acids. Germline-derived CDR1 and CDR2 are SEHNR and FQNEAQ (reference sequence). Trimming left V 1 base short and J 5 bases short, with 10 bases between. Here the CDR3 DNA reads TGTGCCAGCAGCTTAGTAGGGGGGGTAGATACGCAGTATTTT. This sequence encodes CASSLVGGVDTQYF.

CDR3 protein: CASSLRITGQGRAEAFF. The DNA for the CDR3 is TGTGCCAGCAGCCTCCGAATTACTGGGCAGGGGAGGGCTGAAGCTTTCTTT. The J gene is TRBJ1-1, the V gene TRBV7-8; D perhaps matches TRBD1 (6 bases). Looked up from germline, CDR1 is SGHVS and CDR2 is FQNEAQ. This CDR3 is built from 17 residues. The V end was cut by 5 bases, the J end by 6 bases, with 25 bases between.

The chain uses TRBV2 and TRBJ2-1; D may be TRBD2 (5 bases). The CDR3 runs 15 residues. The V gene's germline CDR1 is SNHLY and CDR2 FYNNEI. With 6 bases removed from V and 0 bases from J, the gap between germline ends came to 12 bases. The CDR3 loop reads CASRAEGFSYNEQFF. The CDR3 coding sequence is TGTGCCAGCAGGGCCGAGGGATTCTCCTACAATGAGCAGTTCTTC.

The CDR3: CASSQLSGTSGSRGGNEQFF. CDR3 in DNA: TGTGCCAGCAGCCAACTATCCGGGACTAGCGGATCCCGAGGGGGGAATGAGCAGTTCTTC. The chain is built from TRBV3-1 (or the pseudogene TRBV3-2) and TRBJ2-1; 11 nucleotides line up with TRBD2. The germline CDR1 and CDR2 sequences are LGHDT and YNNKEL (reference sequence). After removal of 2 bases from V and 7 bases from J, the junction contained 19 bases not matched to a gene. CDR3 length: 20 amino acids.

The genes are TRBV2 and TRBJ2-2; possible D gene TRBD2, 6 bases. There are 17 residues in the CDR3. Trimming took off 8 bases at V and 6 bases at J, with 25 bases between the two ends. Germline CDR1 and CDR2: SNHLY and FYNNEI. The CDR3 bases are TGTGCCAGCGGGGGAGGCTCCCGAGGAATCACCTCCGGGGAGCTGTTTTTT. Residues: CASGGGSRGITSGELFF.

The V gene is TRBV4-2, the J gene TRBJ2-5; TRBD2 agrees at 7 bases. CDR3 size: 15 residues. Per germline, CDR1 LGHNA and CDR2 YNFKEQ. The ends lost 0 bases at V and 5 bases at J; junction bases unmatched: 6. The CDR3 region is CASSQDRPGGETQYF. The CDR3 DNA reads as TGTGCCAGCAGCCAAGATCGGCCCGGGGGGGAGACCCAGTACTTC.

In regard to this clone: Other nucleotide sequences in the sample specify the same CDR3. The chain uses TRBV7-3 and TRBJ2-5; TRBD1 might be the D (6 bases). The CDR3 spans 13 residues. V was pared by 5 bases and J by 2 bases, with 9 bases between. Per the germline V gene, CDR1 is SGHTA and CDR2 is FQGTGA. Here the CDR3 reads CASSKGQQETQYF. Here the CDR3 DNA reads TGTGCCAGCAGCAAAGGACAGCAAGAGACCCAGTACTTC.

There are a few counts of this clone. This chain joins TRBV19 and TRBJ2-7; D unresolved. CDR1 LNHDA and CDR2 SQIVND come from the germline V gene (reference sequence). Trimming shortened V by 3 bases and J by 0 bases, and 9 bases separated the two germline ends. The CDR3 is 14 residues long. CDR3 region: CASSISENSYEQYF. Written as DNA, the CDR3 is TGTGCCAGTAGTATCTCAGAAAACTCCTACGAGCAGTACTTC.

The chain carries TRBV9 and TRBJ2-3; 10 bases agree with TRBD2. Germline V gives CDR1 SGDLS, CDR2 YYNGEE. The CDR3 is 18 residues long. The J segment lost 0 bases and the V segment lost 2 bases, leaving 9 bases of the junction unmatched. The CDR3 nucleotides read TGTGCCAGCAGCGTCCGGGGGGCTAGCGGGGGAAGCACAGATACGCAGTATTTT. It encodes CASSVRGASGGSTDTQYF.

This chain uses TRBV28 with TRBJ2-1; no firm D call. Germline CDR1 reads MDHEN; CDR2 reads SYDVKM. Trimming removed 4 bases at V and 0 bases at J, with 10 bases between. The CDR3 runs 15 residues. CDR3 bases: TGTGCCAGCAGTTCCCCCAGGAACTCCTACAATGAGCAGTTCTTC. Translation gives CASSSPRNSYNEQFF.

V usage is TRBV29-1 and J usage is TRBJ2-2, with TRBD1 matching over 8 bases. Germline V gene lookup returns CDR1 SQVTM and CDR2 ANQGSEA. This CDR3 spans 13 amino acids. The V segment lost 7 bases and the J segment 4 bases; nucleotides outside the gene matches: 5. CDR3 coding DNA: TGCAGCGCTGGGACAGGTCGCACCGGGGAGCTGTTTTTT. Protein: CSAGTGRTGELFF.

This clone was counted at least ten times. V gene TRBV2 combines with J gene TRBJ2-1; possible D gene TRBD2, 5 bases. This CDR3 has 11 amino acids. V lost 2 bases and J lost 14, with 10 bases in between. CDR1 and CDR2 from the germline V gene are SNHLY and FYNNEI. The CDR3 sequence: CASSELAIKFF. CDR3 DNA sequence: TGTGCCAGCAGTGAACTAGCCATTAAGTTCTTC.

V is TRBV27 and J is TRBJ2-7, with a tentative D call TRBD2 (6 bases). With 5 bases removed from V and 7 bases from J, the gap between germline ends came to 27 bases. This CDR3 has 17 residues. Germline loops: CDR1 MNHEY, CDR2 SMNVEV (reference sequence). Here the CDR3 reads CASSPIPPQRVDGEQYF. The CDR3 nucleotides are TGTGCCAGCAGTCCCATCCCCCCGCAGCGGGTAGACGGGGAGCAGTACTTC.